What follows are 24 T cell receptor beta chains derived from one specimen sequenced in a study of blood T cells in healthy people across ages. Sample-barcoded 5' priming and a J-beta primer mix drove a second PCR of roughly 7 to 11 cycles. A single record per CDR3 protein comes from TCRdb applying MiXCR to the 5' RACE reads. The sample has 1.5 million or so distinct CDR3 sequences; roughly 45% are singletons. Sequenced: blood. Source of these receptors: a woman between 18 and 30 years old in good health.

The chain links TRBV29-1 to TRBJ2-4; TRBD2 matches 12 bases. Germline loops: CDR1 SQVTM, CDR2 ANQGSEA. The CDR3 consists of 14 residues. Trimming removed 3 bases from V and 13 bases from J; junction bases left unmatched: 10. CDR3 residues: CSVEVRTSGIEQYF. The CDR3 DNA is TGCAGCGTTGAGGTGCGGACTAGCGGGATTGAGCAGTACTTC.

The V call is TRBV4-1, the J call TRBJ1-1, with D maybe TRBD1 (5 bases). V shed 4 bases and J shed 4 bases, with 10 bases lying between them. CDR1 MGHRA and CDR2 YSYEKL come from the germline V gene. The CDR3 runs to 13 residues. The CDR3: CASSRSRGTEAFF. CDR3 DNA sequence: TGCGCCAGCAGCCGATCAAGGGGCACTGAAGCTTTCTTT.

The V call is TRBV6-5, the J call TRBJ2-3; D is perhaps TRBD1 (6 bases). This CDR3 is 14 amino acids long. Trimming pared 9 bases from V and 1 base from J, leaving 14 bases between. The germline CDR1 and CDR2 sequences are MNHEY and SVGAGI. The CDR3 bases are TGTGCCAGTACAGGGAGTTCTGGCACAGATACGCAGTATTTT. Amino acids: CASTGSSGTDTQYF.

This clonotype was seen more than once but under ten times. V gene TRBV25-1 combines with J gene TRBJ2-3, with D uncertain. V gave up 4 bases and J gave up 5 bases, with 7 bases separating them. This CDR3 is built from 12 residues. Germline loops: CDR1 MGHDK, CDR2 SYGVNS. CDR3 sequence (DNA): TGTGCCAGCAGTGTCGTCATAGATACGCAGTATTTT. As protein: CASSVVIDTQYF.

CDR3 protein: CASRGGSGWYNEQFF. CDR3 nucleotide sequence: TGTGCCAGCAGGGGGGGCAGCGGATGGTACAATGAGCAGTTCTTC. The chain employs TRBV7-2 and TRBJ2-1; D is possibly TRBD1 or TRBD2 (6 bases each). V was cut by 6 bases and J by 4 bases, with 16 bases left in between. The germline CDR1 and CDR2 sequences are SGHTA and FQGNSA. The CDR3 covers 15 residues.

This clonotype has a handful of counts. The chain carries TRBV6-5 and TRBJ1-2, with D unclear. Trimming took 0 bases from V and 4 from J, leaving 12 bases between them. CDR3 size: 15 residues. The germline V gene has CDR1 MNHEY and CDR2 SVGAGI. CDR3 sequence reads: CASSYSIQGPYGYTF. CDR3 bases: TGTGCCAGCAGTTACTCGATACAAGGACCCTATGGCTACACCTTC.

This sequence joins TRBV4-1 and TRBJ1-2; TRBD1 is a possible D gene (6 bases). CDR1 is MGHRA and CDR2 is YSYEKL in the germline V gene. The CDR3 is 16 residues long. Trimming shortened V by 3 bases and J by 7 bases, and 21 bases separated the two germline ends. CDR3 amino acids: CASSQHADRQTSGYTF. For the CDR3, the DNA is TGCGCCAGCAGCCAGCACGCGGACAGACAGACAAGTGGCTACACCTTC.

This clonotype was counted between two and nine times. The chain recombines TRBV28 with TRBJ2-7; D may be TRBD1 (6 bases). Germline loops: CDR1 MDHEN, CDR2 SYDVKM. The V end was cut by 10 bases, the J end by 3 bases, with 16 bases between. There are 13 residues in the CDR3. The CDR3 coding sequence is TGTGCCACAACCCCAGGGGTCGGCTACGAGCAGTACTTC. Protein product: CATTPGVGYEQYF.

In its sample, this clonotype was seen a few times. This chain connects TRBV6-5 to TRBJ2-7, with D tentatively TRBD1 (6 bases). Per the germline V gene, CDR1 is MNHEY and CDR2 is SVGAGI. V lost 6 bases, J lost 9 bases, and 18 bases lay in between. This CDR3 is 13 amino acids long. The CDR3 loop reads CASSPGQRLGQYF. The CDR3 nucleotides are TGTGCCAGCAGCCCCGGACAGCGCCTAGGGCAGTACTTC.

The rearrangement uses TRBV7-2 and TRBJ2-3; TRBD1 or TRBD2 may be the D gene (6 bases each). Germline V lookup: CDR1 SGHTA, CDR2 FQGNSA. The CDR3 covers 16 residues. V was clipped by 1 base and J by 3 bases, with 14 bases between them. CDR3 sequence (DNA): TGTGCCAGCAGCTTAGTGGGGGGCTACTTGACAGATACGCAGTATTTT. Residues: CASSLVGGYLTDTQYF. Complete variable domain (other parts from reference TRBV7-2 and TRBJ2-3): GAGVSQSPSNKVTEKGKDVELRCDPISGHTALYWYRQSLGQGLEFLIYFQGNSAPDKSGLPSDRFSAERTGGSVSTLTIQRTQQEDSAVYLCASSLVGGYLTDTQYFGPGTRLTVL.

This clonotype has just a few counts. This chain connects TRBV20-1 to TRBJ1-1, with no clear D. The CDR3 totals 14 residues. V was clipped by 5 bases and J by 1 base, with 14 bases between them. Germline V gene sequence: CDR1 DFQATT, CDR2 SNEGSKA (reference sequence). CDR3 nucleotide sequence: TGCAGTGCTCGCCCCGGCGCAACGAACACTGAAGCTTTCTTT. This gives the protein CSARPGATNTEAFF.

This rearrangement joins TRBV20-1 to TRBJ2-5, with D perhaps matching TRBD2 (5 bases). The CDR3 consists of 16 residues. Trimming cost V 1 base and J 1 base, with 16 bases left between them. Germline loops: CDR1 DFQATT, CDR2 SNEGSKA (reference sequence). CDR3 nucleotide sequence: TGCAGTGCTAGAGCGATCGGGGTCAGGACCCAAGAGACCCAGTACTTC. This translates into CSARAIGVRTQETQYF.

The chain has TRBV2 and TRBJ2-3, with D tentatively TRBD1 or TRBD2 (5 bases each). This CDR3 contains 16 residues. CDR1 SNHLY and CDR2 FYNNEI come from the germline V gene. V shed 5 bases and J shed 2 bases, with 17 bases lying between them. The CDR3 sequence is CASSPSRGGHTDTQYF. The CDR3 DNA reads TGTGCCAGCAGTCCTTCACGGGGCGGCCACACAGATACGCAGTATTTT.

The V and J genes are TRBV20-1 and TRBJ1-4, with 7 nucleotides matching TRBD1. V dropped 2 bases and J dropped 8; count of bases not matched to a gene: 5. The CDR3 is made up of 13 amino acids. Germline V CDR1 and CDR2: DFQATT, SNEGSKA (reference sequence). The CDR3 coding sequence is TGCAGTGCTAGATCAGGGGGTCAAGAAAAACTGTTTTTT. Its translation: CSARSGGQEKLFF.

This clonotype appeared many times. The CDR3 DNA reads TGCGCCAGCAGCCACCCTCATGGTGGATACGAGCAGTACTTC. Translation: CASSHPHGGYEQYF. The V call is TRBV4-1, the J call TRBJ2-7, with D unclear. This CDR3 is 14 amino acids long. The V end lost 3 bases, the J end lost 4 bases, and 13 bases lay between the germline ends. CDR1 MGHRA and CDR2 YSYEKL come from the germline V gene.

In its sample, this clonotype was seen a few times. The chain carries TRBV28 and TRBJ2-7; TRBD2 is a possible D gene (6 bases). V gave up 4 bases and J gave up 2 bases, with 24 bases separating them. This CDR3 comprises 18 residues. Germline V gene lookup returns CDR1 MDHEN and CDR2 SYDVKM. CDR3 region: CASSSPDAGKTKTYEQYF. CDR3 DNA sequence: TGTGCCAGCAGTTCCCCCGATGCGGGAAAAACCAAGACCTACGAGCAGTACTTC.

This chain uses TRBV12-3 or TRBV12-4 with TRBJ2-4, with D perhaps matching TRBD1 (6 bases). The CDR3 spans 14 residues. Between the trimmed V and J ends, which lost 1 base and 8 bases, there was a span of 12 bases. The CDR3 coding sequence is TGTGCCAGCAGTTTAGGGGGCGCAGGGGACATTCAGTACTTC. Protein product: CASSLGGAGDIQYF.

The chain combines TRBV6-5 with TRBJ1-2; 7 bases fit TRBD1. V was pared by 7 bases and J by 5 bases, with 7 bases of the junction left unmatched. The CDR3 sequence is 13 residues long. Germline V gene lookup returns CDR1 MNHEY and CDR2 SVGAGI. CDR3 bases: TGTGCCAGCAAACCCTGGACAGGTTATGGCTACACCTTC. Amino acid sequence: CASKPWTGYGYTF.

The chain joins TRBV2 to TRBJ1-6, with D perhaps TRBD1 (5 bases). The germline gives CDR1 SNHLY, CDR2 FYNNEI. V was pared by 6 bases and J by 8 bases, with 11 bases between. The CDR3 length is 13 residues. The CDR3 reads CASRRGEDSPLHF. The DNA of the CDR3 is TGTGCCAGCAGGCGGGGGGAGGATTCACCCCTCCACTTT. The full variable domain, with the rest looked up from reference TRBV2 and TRBJ1-6, is EPEVTQTPSHQVTQMGQEVILRCVPISNHLYFYWYRQILGQKVEFLVSFYNNEISEKSEIFDDQFSVERPDGSNFTLKIRSTKLEDSAMYFCASRRGEDSPLHFGNGTRLTVT.

This clonotype has more than one count but fewer than ten. The germline gene is not matched at one end of the junction; a read error may be the cause. This rearrangement joins TRBV5-1 to TRBJ2-5, with D possibly TRBD1 on 7 matching bases. CDR3 length: 14 residues. Germline V gene sequence: CDR1 SGHRS, CDR2 YFSETQ. This CDR3 reads CASSAGQSQETQYF. CDR3 sequence (DNA): TGTGCCAGCAGCGCGGGACAGTCCCAAGAGACCCAGTACTTC. The entire variable domain, with the rest obtained from reference TRBV5-1 and TRBJ2-5, is as follows: KAGVTQTPRYLIKTRGQQVTLSCSPISGHRSVSWYQQTPGQGLQFLFEYFSETQRNKGNFPGRFSGRQFSNSRSEMNVSTLELGDSALYLCASSAGQSQETQYFGPGTRLLVL.

Only a few counts were recorded for this clonotype. The chain employs TRBV20-1 and TRBJ1-5; D remains ambiguous. V gave up 1 base and J gave up 8 bases, with 15 bases separating them. The CDR3 contains 14 residues. The germline V gene encodes CDR1 DFQATT and CDR2 SNEGSKA (reference sequence). CDR3 amino acids: CSARGVRVLEPQHF. The CDR3 DNA follows: TGCAGTGCTAGAGGTGTGCGGGTTTTGGAGCCCCAGCATTTT.

This clonotype has more than one count but fewer than ten. The chain has TRBV6-1 and TRBJ2-1; no definite D call. This CDR3 has 17 residues. CDR1 and CDR2 from the germline V gene are MNHNS and SASEGT. Trimming stripped 0 bases from V and 0 bases from J, with 12 bases between. The CDR3 sequence is CASSEAVLSSSYNEQFF. In nucleotides, the CDR3 is TGTGCCAGCAGTGAAGCGGTTCTATCGAGCTCCTACAATGAGCAGTTCTTC.

This chain uses TRBV5-1 with TRBJ1-6; D is uncertain. The germline V and J ends were trimmed by 4 bases and 11 bases, with 22 bases remaining between them. Germline assignment: CDR1 SGHRS and CDR2 YFSETQ. The length of the CDR3 is 16 residues. The CDR3 is CASSGRRLTDLTPLHF. CDR3 sequence (DNA): TGCGCCAGCAGCGGGCGACGGCTCACCGATTTGACACCCCTCCACTTT.

This clonotype was detected only a few times. The rearrangement uses TRBV4-2 and TRBJ2-2; TRBD2 matches at 8 bases. The junction had 8 bases not matched to a gene; V was cut back by 2 bases and J by 0 bases. Germline-derived CDR1 and CDR2 are LGHNA and YNFKEQ. There are 18 residues in the CDR3. Written as DNA, the CDR3 is TGTGCCAGCAGCCAAACCCTGGGACTAGTGGCGAACACCGGGGAGCTGTTTTTT. Its protein product is CASSQTLGLVANTGELFF.